This T cell receptor beta chain was retrieved from a study of T-cell reconstitution after alpha-beta-depleted transplantation in children. The CDR3 is 17 residues long. V dropped 2 bases and J dropped 5; count of bases not matched to a gene: 12. CDR1 is SGHRS, CDR2 YFSETQ, per germline. This clonotype occurred a few times. It was with unique molecular identifiers that the TCRbeta library was prepared. Via MiXCR, TCRdb re-called the PCR reads, giving one row per CDR3 protein. Found here are approximately 800,000 distinct CDR3 sequences, roughly 15% of them singletons; the top ten hold roughly 5%. The rearrangement joins TRBV5-1 to TRBJ2-7; 11 bases are shared with TRBD2. The source of this sequence is a male patient younger than 18 who had a stem cell transplant for acute lymphoblastic leukemia, so the T cells may come from the graft donor. This specimen was PBMCs, mostly from graft donor cells, taken 360 days after TCRalphabeta/CD19-depleted stem cell transplant. This chain's CDR3 is CASSFLASGRITDEQYF. CDR3 DNA sequence: TGCGCCAGCAGCTTTTTGGCTAGCGGGAGGATTACCGACGAGCAGTACTTC.